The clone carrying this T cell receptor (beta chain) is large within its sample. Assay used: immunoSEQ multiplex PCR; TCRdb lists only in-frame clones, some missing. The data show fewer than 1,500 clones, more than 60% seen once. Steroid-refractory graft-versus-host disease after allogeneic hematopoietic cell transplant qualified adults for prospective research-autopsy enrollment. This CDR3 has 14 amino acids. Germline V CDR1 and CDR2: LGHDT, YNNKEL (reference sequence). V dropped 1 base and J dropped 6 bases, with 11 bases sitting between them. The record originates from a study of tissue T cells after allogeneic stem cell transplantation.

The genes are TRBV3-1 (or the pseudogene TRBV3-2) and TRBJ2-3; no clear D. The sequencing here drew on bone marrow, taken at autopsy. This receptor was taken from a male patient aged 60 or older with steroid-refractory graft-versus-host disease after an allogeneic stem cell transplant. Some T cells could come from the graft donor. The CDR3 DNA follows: TGTGCCAGCAGCCAAGGCAGGCCGGCGGATACGCAGTATTTT. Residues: CASSQGRPADTQYF.